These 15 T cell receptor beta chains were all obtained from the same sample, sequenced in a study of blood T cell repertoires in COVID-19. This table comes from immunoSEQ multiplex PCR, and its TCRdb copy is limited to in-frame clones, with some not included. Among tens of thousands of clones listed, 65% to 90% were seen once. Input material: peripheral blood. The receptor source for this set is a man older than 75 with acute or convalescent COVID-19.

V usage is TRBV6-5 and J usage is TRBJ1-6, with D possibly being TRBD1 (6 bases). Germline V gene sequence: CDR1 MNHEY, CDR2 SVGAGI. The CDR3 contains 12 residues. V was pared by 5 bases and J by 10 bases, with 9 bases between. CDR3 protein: CASSTGRSPLHF. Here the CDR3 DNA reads TGTGCCAGCAGTACAGGGAGATCACCCCTCCACTTT.

Here the CDR3 reads CASSLAGFKNTGELFF. Written as DNA, the CDR3 is TGTGCCAGCAGCTTGGCAGGGTTTAAGAACACCGGGGAGCTGTTTTTT. V and J are TRBV5-4 and TRBJ2-2, with D possibly being TRBD1 (5 bases). The CDR3 has 16 amino acids. V dropped 0 bases and J dropped 1 base, with 10 bases sitting between them. Germline CDR1 and CDR2: SGHNT and YYREEE (reference sequence).

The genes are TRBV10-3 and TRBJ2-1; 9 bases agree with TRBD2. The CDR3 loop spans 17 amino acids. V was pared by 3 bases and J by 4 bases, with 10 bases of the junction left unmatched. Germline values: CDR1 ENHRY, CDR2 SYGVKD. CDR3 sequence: CAISDAARTSAYNEQFF. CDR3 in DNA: TGTGCCATCAGTGATGCAGCCCGGACTAGCGCTTACAATGAGCAGTTCTTC.

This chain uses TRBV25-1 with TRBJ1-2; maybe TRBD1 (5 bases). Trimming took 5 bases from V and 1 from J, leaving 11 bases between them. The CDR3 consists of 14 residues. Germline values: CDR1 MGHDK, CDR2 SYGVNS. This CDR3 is CASSQGGSNYGYTF. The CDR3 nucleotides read TGTGCCAGCAGTCAGGGAGGAAGTAACTATGGCTACACCTTC.

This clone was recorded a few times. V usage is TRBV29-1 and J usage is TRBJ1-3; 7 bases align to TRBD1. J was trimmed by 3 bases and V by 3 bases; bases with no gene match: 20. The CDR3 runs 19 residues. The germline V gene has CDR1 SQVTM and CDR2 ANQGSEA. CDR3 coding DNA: TGCAGCGTTGACGGTACAGGGGACTTACTCCAAGGATGTGGAAACACCATATATTTT. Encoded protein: CSVDGTGDLLQGCGNTIYF.

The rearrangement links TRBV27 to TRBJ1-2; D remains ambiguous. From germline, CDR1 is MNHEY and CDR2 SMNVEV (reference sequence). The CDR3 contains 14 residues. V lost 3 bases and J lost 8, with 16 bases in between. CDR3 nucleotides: TGTGCCAGCAGTTTGGTTCGGGGAACAAGCGGCTACACCTTC. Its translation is CASSLVRGTSGYTF.

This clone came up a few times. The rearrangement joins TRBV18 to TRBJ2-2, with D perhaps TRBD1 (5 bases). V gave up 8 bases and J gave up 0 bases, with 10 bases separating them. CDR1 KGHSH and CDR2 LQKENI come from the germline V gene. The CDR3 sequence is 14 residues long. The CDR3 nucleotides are TGTGCCAGCCCCGACAGACCGAACACCGGGGAGCTGTTTTTT. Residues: CASPDRPNTGELFF. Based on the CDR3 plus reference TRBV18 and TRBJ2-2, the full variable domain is NAGVMQNPRHLVRRRGQEARLRCSPMKGHSHVYWYRQLPEEGLKFMVYLQKENIIDESGMPKERFSAEFPKEGPSILRIQQVVRGDSAAYFCASPDRPNTGELFFGEGSRLTVL.

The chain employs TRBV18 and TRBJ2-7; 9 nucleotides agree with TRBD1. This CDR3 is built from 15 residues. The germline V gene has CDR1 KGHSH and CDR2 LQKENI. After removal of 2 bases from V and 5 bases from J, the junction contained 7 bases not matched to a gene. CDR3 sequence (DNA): TGTGCCAGCTCACCAGGGACAGGGAAGGCGCACGAGCAGTACTTC. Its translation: CASSPGTGKAHEQYF.

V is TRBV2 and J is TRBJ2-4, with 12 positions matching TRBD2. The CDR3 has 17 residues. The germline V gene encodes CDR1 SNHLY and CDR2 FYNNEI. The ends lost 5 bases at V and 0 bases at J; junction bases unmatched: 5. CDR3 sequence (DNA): TGTGCCAGCAGTACCGGACTAGCGGGGATAGCCAAAAACATTCAGTACTTC. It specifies CASSTGLAGIAKNIQYF.

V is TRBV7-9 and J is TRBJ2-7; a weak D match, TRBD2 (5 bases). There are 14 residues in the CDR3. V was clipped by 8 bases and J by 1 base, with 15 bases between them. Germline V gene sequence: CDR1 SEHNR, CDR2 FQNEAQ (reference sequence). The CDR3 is CASGMRSGSYEQYF. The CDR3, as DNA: TGTGCCAGCGGCATGCGCTCGGGATCCTACGAGCAGTACTTC. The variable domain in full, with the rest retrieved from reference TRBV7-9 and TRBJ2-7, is DTGVSQNPRHKITKRGQNVTFRCDPISEHNRLYWYRQTLGQGPEFLTYFQNEAQLEKSRLLSDRFSAERPKGSFSTLEIQRTEQGDSAMYLCASGMRSGSYEQYFGPGTRLTVT.

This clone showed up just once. The CDR3 DNA follows: TGTGCCAGCAGCTTGGGAATGGGCAGGGGGAATTCACCCCTCCACTTT. This translates into CASSLGMGRGNSPLHF. The chain links TRBV5-4 to TRBJ1-6; 7 bases are shared with TRBD1. Germline CDR1 SGHNT, CDR2 YYREEE (reference sequence). The ends lost 0 bases at V and 7 bases at J; junction bases unmatched: 7. This CDR3 region has 16 residues.

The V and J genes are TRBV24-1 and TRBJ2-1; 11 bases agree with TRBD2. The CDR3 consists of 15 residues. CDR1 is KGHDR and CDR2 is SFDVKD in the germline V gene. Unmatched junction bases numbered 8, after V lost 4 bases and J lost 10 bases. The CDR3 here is CATSEGTSGYEEQFF. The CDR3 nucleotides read TGTGCCACCAGTGAGGGGACTAGCGGATACGAAGAGCAGTTCTTC.

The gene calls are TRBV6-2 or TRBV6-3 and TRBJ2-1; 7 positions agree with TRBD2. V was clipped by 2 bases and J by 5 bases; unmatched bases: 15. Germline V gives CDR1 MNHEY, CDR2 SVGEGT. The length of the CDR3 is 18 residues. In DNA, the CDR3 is TGTGCCAGCAGTTACGTCGGGGGGAGGGCCGATATCCACAATGAGCAGTTCTTC. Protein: CASSYVGGRADIHNEQFF.

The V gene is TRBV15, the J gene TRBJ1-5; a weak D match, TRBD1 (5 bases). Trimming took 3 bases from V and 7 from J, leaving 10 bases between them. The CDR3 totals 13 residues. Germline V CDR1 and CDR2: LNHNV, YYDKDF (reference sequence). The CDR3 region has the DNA TGTGCCACCAGCAGCGAAGGGGAACAGCCCCAGCATTTT. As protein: CATSSEGEQPQHF.

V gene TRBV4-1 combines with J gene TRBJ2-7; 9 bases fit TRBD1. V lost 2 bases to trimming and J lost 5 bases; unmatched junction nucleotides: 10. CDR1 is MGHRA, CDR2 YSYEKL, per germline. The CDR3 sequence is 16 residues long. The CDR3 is CASSQIVGTGTDEQYF. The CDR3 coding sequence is TGCGCCAGCAGCCAAATCGTAGGGACAGGGACTGACGAGCAGTACTTC.